In this sample, the clone carrying this T cell receptor beta chain turned up a few times. Its antigen remains unknown. This sample was included in a study of blood T cells in healthy people across ages. A second roughly 7 to 11 cycle PCR used barcoded and J-beta primers. TCRdb re-analysed the 5' RACE reads in MiXCR, keeping a single row per CDR3 protein. The data hold 660,000 or so distinct CDR3 sequences, with roughly three fifths observed a single time. J was trimmed by 6 bases and V by 5 bases; bases with no gene match: 7. Germline values: CDR1 DFQATT, CDR2 SNEGSKA (reference sequence). The CDR3 runs to 13 residues. Study-wide results and limits: Relative to aged donors, long-lived donors carried more naive CD4+ cells and displayed higher diversity.

The source of this sequence is a man aged 55 to 69 in good health. The V and J genes are TRBV20-1 and TRBJ2-3, with 8 nucleotides matching TRBD2. The specimen was blood. CDR3 residues: CSAVAGGTDTQYF. CDR3 in DNA: TGCAGTGCTGTCGCGGGGGGAACCGATACGCAGTATTTT.